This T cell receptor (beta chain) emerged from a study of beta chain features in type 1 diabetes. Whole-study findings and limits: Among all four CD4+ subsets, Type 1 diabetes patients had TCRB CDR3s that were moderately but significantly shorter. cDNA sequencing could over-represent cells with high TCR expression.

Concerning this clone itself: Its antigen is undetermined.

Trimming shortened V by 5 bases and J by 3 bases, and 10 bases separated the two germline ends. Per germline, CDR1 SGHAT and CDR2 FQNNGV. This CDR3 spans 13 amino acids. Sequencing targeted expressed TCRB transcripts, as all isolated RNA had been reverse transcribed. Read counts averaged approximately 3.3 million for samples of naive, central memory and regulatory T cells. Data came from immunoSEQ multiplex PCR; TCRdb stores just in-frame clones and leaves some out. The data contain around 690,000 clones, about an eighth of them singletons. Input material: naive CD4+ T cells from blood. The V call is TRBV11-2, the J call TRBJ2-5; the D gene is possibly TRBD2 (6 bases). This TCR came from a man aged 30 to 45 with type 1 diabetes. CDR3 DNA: TGTGCCAGCAGCACTCGACTAGAAGAGACCCAGTACTTC. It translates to CASSTRLEETQYF.